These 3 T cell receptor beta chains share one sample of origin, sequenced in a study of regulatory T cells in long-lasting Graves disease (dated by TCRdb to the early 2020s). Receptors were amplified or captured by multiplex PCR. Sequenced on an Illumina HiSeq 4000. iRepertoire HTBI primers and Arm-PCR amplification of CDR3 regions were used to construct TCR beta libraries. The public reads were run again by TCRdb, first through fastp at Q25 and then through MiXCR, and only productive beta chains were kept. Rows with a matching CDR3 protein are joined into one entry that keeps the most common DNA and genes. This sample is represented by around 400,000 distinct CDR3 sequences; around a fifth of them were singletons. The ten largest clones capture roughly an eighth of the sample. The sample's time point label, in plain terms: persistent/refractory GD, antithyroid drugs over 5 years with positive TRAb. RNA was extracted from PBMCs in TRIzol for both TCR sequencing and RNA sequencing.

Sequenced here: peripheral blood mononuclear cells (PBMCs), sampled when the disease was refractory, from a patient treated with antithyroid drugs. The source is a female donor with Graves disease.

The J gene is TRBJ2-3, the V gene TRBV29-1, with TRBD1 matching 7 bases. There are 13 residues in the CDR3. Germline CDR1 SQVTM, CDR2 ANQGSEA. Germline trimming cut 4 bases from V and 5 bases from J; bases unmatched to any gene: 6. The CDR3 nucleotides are TGCAGCGTTGGGACAGGCATTCGAGATACGCAGTATTTT. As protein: CSVGTGIRDTQYF.

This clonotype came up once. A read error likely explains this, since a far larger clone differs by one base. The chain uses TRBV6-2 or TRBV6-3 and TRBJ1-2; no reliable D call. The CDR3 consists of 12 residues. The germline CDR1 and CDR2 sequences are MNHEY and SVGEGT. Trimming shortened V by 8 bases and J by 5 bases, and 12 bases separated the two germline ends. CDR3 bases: TGTGCCAGCTTCGAGGTGACTTATGGCTACACCTTC. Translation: CASFEVTYGYTF.

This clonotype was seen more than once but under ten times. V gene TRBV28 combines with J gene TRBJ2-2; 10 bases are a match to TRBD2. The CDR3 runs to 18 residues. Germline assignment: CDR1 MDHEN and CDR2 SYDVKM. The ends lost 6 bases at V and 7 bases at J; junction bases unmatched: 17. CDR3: CASRENREVSGRNGELFF. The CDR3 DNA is TGTGCCAGCAGAGAAAACAGGGAGGTTAGCGGGAGGAACGGGGAGCTGTTTTTT.